The next 11 T cell receptor beta chains were all read from a single sample in a study of T cell changes during pregnancy in multiple sclerosis. Measured with immunoSEQ multiplex PCR; TCRdb has only the in-frame clones, and not every one. The sample records around 48,000 clones, approximately 92% being singletons. The input for sequencing was CD4+ T cells from peripheral blood mononuclear cells, taken in the second trimester of pregnancy. The origin of the receptors is a female donor in good health, enrolled as a control in a pregnancy study.

This rearrangement joins TRBV11-2 to TRBJ2-1; D perhaps matches TRBD2 (6 bases). The CDR3 consists of 13 residues. V lost 8 bases and J 6 bases, leaving 14 bases between the germline ends. Germline V gene lookup returns CDR1 SGHAT and CDR2 FQNNGV. This CDR3 reads CASGETSANEQFF. In DNA, the CDR3 is TGTGCCAGCGGAGAGACTAGTGCCAATGAGCAGTTCTTC.

The chain employs TRBV6-6 and TRBJ1-2; TRBD1 aligns across 8 bases. The germline V gene encodes CDR1 MNHNY and CDR2 SVGAGI (reference sequence). The CDR3 loop spans 12 amino acids. V lost 6 bases and J lost 7; bases outside the gene matches: 4. CDR3 in DNA: TGTGCCAGCAGGACAGGGGAAGGTGGCTACACCTTC. It yields the protein CASRTGEGGYTF.

The chain links TRBV30 to TRBJ1-2, with D hard to call. V was pared by 0 bases and J by 4 bases, with 6 bases between. Germline V lookup: CDR1 GTSNPN, CDR2 SVGIG (reference sequence). The CDR3 contains 12 residues. In DNA form, the CDR3 reads TGTGCCTGGAGTGTGAGGATCTATGGCTACACCTTC. Amino acids: CAWSVRIYGYTF.

The V and J genes are TRBV2 and TRBJ2-5; D remains unclear. Germline V CDR1 and CDR2: SNHLY, FYNNEI. The CDR3 extends over 13 amino acids. Trimming left V 8 bases short and J 4 bases short, with 14 bases between. CDR3 sequence: CASVKWSGETQYF. Here the CDR3 DNA reads TGTGCCAGCGTCAAGTGGTCGGGAGAGACCCAGTACTTC.

This clone was recorded only once. The chain employs TRBV10-1 and TRBJ2-4; D may be TRBD1 (5 bases). The V end lost 2 bases, the J end lost 0 bases, and 11 bases lay between the germline ends. The CDR3 totals 16 residues. Germline V lookup: CDR1 WNHNN, CDR2 SYGVQD (reference sequence). CDR3 protein: CASSELRGRAKNIQYF. CDR3 DNA sequence: TGCGCCAGCAGTGAGCTTAGGGGCCGAGCCAAAAACATTCAGTACTTC.

This clone has more than one count but fewer than ten. The CDR3 region is CAWSVPYTGDGAFF. The CDR3 region has the DNA TGTGCCTGGAGTGTACCCTATACAGGGGACGGAGCTTTCTTT. This chain joins TRBV30 and TRBJ1-1; the match to TRBD1 covers 7 bases. The trim removed 0 bases at V and 10 bases at J, leaving 11 bases unmatched. The CDR3 runs to 14 residues. The germline V gene encodes CDR1 GTSNPN and CDR2 SVGIG (reference sequence).

The chain couples TRBV29-1 to TRBJ2-7; D is undetermined. Trimming left V 6 bases short and J 0 bases short, with 9 bases between. The CDR3 contains 12 residues. Germline CDR1 and CDR2: SQVTM and ANQGSEA. CDR3 bases: TGCAGCGTGATGGCCTTCTCCTACGAGCAGTACTTC. Protein sequence: CSVMAFSYEQYF.

The chain links TRBV6-5 to TRBJ1-1; D unresolved. CDR1 and CDR2 (germline): MNHEY, SVGAGI. This CDR3 is built from 14 residues. Trimming removed 4 bases from V and 1 base from J, with 10 bases in between. The CDR3 DNA follows: TGTGCCAGCAGTTCAACTACCGCGAACACTGAAGCTTTCTTT. Translated: CASSSTTANTEAFF.

The rearrangement links TRBV19 to TRBJ2-7; a weak D match, TRBD1 (5 bases). This CDR3 is 15 amino acids long. Germline CDR1 and CDR2: LNHDA and SQIVND (reference sequence). V lost 5 bases and J 0 bases, leaving 14 bases between the germline ends. This CDR3 reads CASSLSRDHSYEQYF. The CDR3, as DNA: TGTGCCAGTAGTCTATCCAGGGATCACTCCTACGAGCAGTACTTC.

This clone occurred once. The chain recombines TRBV19 with TRBJ2-1; 8 bases align to TRBD2. Germline-derived CDR1 and CDR2 are LNHDA and SQIVND (reference sequence). This CDR3 contains 13 residues. V dropped 6 bases and J dropped 10; count of bases not matched to a gene: 8. In nucleotides, the CDR3 is TGTGCCAGTAGCAAGAATAGCGGGACGGAGCAGTTCTTC. Translated, it gives CASSKNSGTEQFF.

The chain is built from TRBV6-1 and TRBJ1-1, with a weak D call TRBD1 (5 bases). This CDR3 has 16 residues. V lost 3 bases and J lost 0, with 14 bases in between. Germline loops: CDR1 MNHNS, CDR2 SASEGT. The CDR3, as DNA: TGTGCCAGCAGTGATCGAGCGGGGGTCATGAACACTGAAGCTTTCTTT. Translated, it gives CASSDRAGVMNTEAFF.